The clone carrying this T cell receptor beta chain was seen many times. These data come from a study of T cell repertoires in cytomegalovirus infection. Across the study: Public signatures in TCR beta pointed to CMV infection and matching HLA type.

MiXCR was run by TCRdb on the reads, yielding one entry per CDR3 protein. Here the sample spans under 200,000 distinct CDR3 sequences, roughly 9% being singletons. V lost 2 bases to trimming and J lost 4 bases, with 23 bases between them. The CDR3 covers 18 residues. Germline V gene sequence: CDR1 SGHVS, CDR2 FQNEAQ. This chain uses TRBV7-8 with TRBJ2-5; a possible D gene is TRBD1 (6 bases). This TCR came from a human donor in good health (CMV status not recorded). Some clones in this sample may be carry-over from other donors' samples. The specimen sequenced was PBMCs. Here the CDR3 DNA reads TGTGCCAGCAGCTTATATTCACAGGGAATAAGTTTCTCAGAGACCCAGTACTTC. This translates into CASSLYSQGISFSETQYF.